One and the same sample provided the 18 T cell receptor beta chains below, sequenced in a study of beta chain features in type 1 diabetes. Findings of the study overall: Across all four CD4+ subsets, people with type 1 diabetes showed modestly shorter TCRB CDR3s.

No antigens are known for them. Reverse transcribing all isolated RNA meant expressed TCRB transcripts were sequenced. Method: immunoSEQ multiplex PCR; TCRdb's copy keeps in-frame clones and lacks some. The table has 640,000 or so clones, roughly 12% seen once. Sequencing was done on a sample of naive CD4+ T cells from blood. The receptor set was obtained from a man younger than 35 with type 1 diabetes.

The DNA of the CDR3 is TGCGCCAGCAGCTTGGGATCCGGGACACGATACACAGATACGCAGTATTTT. Translation: CASSLGSGTRYTDTQYF. This rearrangement joins TRBV5-1 to TRBJ2-3; D is possibly TRBD1 (6 bases). Germline-derived CDR1 and CDR2 are SGHRS and YFSETQ. Trimming removed 0 bases at V and 2 bases at J, with 16 bases between. The CDR3 runs to 17 residues.

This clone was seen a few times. The CDR3 is CASSTGQGLNTEAFF. CDR3 nucleotide sequence: TGTGCCAGCAGCACGGGACAGGGATTGAACACTGAAGCTTTCTTT. The chain has TRBV5-4 and TRBJ1-1; the match to TRBD1 covers 9 bases. This CDR3 comprises 15 residues. Germline V gene sequence: CDR1 SGHNT, CDR2 YYREEE (reference sequence). V lost 4 bases, J lost 0 bases, and 4 bases stayed unmatched.

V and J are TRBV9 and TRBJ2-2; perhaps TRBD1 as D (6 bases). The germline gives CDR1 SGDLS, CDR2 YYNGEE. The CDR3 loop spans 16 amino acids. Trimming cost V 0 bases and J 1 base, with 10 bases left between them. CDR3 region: CASSVGGGRNTGELFF. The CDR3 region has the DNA TGTGCCAGCAGCGTAGGAGGGGGAAGGAACACCGGGGAGCTGTTTTTT.

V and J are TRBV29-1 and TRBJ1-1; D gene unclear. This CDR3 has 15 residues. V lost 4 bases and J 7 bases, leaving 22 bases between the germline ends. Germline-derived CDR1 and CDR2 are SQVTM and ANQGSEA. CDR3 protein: CSVANAHPPRVEAFF. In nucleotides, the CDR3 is TGCAGCGTTGCCAACGCCCATCCACCTAGGGTTGAAGCTTTCTTT.

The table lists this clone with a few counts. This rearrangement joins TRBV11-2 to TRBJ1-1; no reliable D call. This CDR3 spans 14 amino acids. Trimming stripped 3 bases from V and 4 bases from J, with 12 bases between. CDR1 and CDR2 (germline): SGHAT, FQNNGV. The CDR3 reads CASSFRREGTEAFF. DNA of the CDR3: TGTGCCAGCAGCTTTAGGAGGGAAGGCACTGAAGCTTTCTTT. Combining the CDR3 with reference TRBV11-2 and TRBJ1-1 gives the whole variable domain EAGVAQSPRYKIIEKRQSVAFWCNPISGHATLYWYQQILGQGPKLLIQFQNNGVVDDSQLPKDRFSAERLKGVDSTLKIQPAKLEDSAVYLCASSFRREGTEAFFGQGTRLTVV.

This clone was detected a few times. CDR3 sequence: CASRPDRVVTGELFF. CDR3 DNA sequence: TGTGCCAGCAGACCCGACAGGGTAGTAACCGGGGAGCTGTTTTTT. The V call is TRBV6-5, the J call TRBJ2-2; 7 bases align to TRBD1. Germline trimming cut 6 bases from V and 5 bases from J; bases unmatched to any gene: 9. The CDR3 has 15 amino acids. Germline loops: CDR1 MNHEY, CDR2 SVGAGI.

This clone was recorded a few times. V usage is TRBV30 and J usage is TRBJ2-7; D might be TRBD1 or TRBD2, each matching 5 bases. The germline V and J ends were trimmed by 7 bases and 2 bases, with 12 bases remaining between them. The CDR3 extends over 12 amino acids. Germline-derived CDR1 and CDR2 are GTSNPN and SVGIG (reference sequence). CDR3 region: CASSGQPYEQYF. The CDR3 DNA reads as TGTGCCTCTTCGGGGCAGCCCTACGAGCAGTACTTC. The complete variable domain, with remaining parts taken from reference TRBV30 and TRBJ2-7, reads SQTIHQWPATLVQPVGSPLSLECTVEGTSNPNLYWYRQAAGRGLQLLFYSVGIGQISSEVPQNLSASRPQDRQFILSSKKLLLSDSGFYLCASSGQPYEQYFGPGTRLTVT.

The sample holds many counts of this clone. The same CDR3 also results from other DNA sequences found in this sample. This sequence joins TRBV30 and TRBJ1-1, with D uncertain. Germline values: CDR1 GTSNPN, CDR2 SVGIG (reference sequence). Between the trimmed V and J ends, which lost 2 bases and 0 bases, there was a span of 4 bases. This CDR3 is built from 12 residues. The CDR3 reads CAWSLLNTEAFF. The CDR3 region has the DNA TGTGCCTGGAGTCTGTTGAACACTGAAGCTTTCTTT.

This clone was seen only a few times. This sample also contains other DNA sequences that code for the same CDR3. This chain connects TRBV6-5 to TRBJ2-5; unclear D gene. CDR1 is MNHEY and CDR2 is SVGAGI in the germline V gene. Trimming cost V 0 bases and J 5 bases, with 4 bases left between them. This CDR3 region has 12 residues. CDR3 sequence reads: CASSYSRETQYF. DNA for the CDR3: TGTGCCAGCAGTTACTCGAGGGAGACCCAGTACTTC.

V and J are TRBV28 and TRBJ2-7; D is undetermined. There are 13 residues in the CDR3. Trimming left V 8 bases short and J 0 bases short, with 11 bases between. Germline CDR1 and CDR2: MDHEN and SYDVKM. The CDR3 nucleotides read TGTGCCAGCGCGCAGGATCCCTCCTACGAGCAGTACTTC. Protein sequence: CASAQDPSYEQYF. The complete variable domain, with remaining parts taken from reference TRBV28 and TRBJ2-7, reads DVKVTQSSRYLVKRTGEKVFLECVQDMDHENMFWYRQDPGLGLRLIYFSYDVKMKEKGDIPEGYSVSREKKERFSLILESASTNQTSMYLCASAQDPSYEQYFGPGTRLTVT.

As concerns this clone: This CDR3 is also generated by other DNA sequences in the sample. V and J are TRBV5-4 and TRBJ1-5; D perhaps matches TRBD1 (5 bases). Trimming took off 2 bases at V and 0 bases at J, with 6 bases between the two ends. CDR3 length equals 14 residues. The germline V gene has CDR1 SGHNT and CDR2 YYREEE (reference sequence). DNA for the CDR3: TGTGCCAGCAGCTTCGGGGGTAGCAATCAGCCCCAGCATTTT. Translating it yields CASSFGGSNQPQHF.

CDR3 in amino acids: CASSLGKTEAFF. The CDR3 DNA follows: TGTGCCAGCAGCTTGGGGAAGACTGAAGCTTTCTTT. This chain uses TRBV5-6 with TRBJ1-1; D is unresolved. Per the germline V gene, CDR1 is SGHDT and CDR2 is YYEEEE. V was clipped by 0 bases and J by 5 bases, with 5 bases between them. The CDR3 covers 12 residues.

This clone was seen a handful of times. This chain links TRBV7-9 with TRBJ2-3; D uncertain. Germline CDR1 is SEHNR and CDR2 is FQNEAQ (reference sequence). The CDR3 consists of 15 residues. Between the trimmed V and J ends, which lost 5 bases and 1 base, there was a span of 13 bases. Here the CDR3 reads CASSPGPRGTDTQYF. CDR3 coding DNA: TGTGCCAGCAGCCCGGGTCCTCGAGGCACAGATACGCAGTATTTT.

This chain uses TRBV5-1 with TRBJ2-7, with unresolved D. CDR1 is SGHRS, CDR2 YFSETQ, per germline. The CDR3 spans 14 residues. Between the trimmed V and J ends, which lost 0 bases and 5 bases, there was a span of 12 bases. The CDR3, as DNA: TGCGCCAGCAGCTTGGACAAAATCCGGAACGAGCAGTACTTC. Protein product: CASSLDKIRNEQYF.

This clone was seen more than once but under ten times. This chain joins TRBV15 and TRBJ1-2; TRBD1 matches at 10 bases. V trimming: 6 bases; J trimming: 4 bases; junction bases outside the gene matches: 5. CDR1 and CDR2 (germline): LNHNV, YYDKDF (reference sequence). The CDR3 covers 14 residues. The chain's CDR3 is CATRAGTGAYGYTF. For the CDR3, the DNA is TGTGCCACCAGGGCCGGGACAGGGGCCTATGGCTACACCTTC.

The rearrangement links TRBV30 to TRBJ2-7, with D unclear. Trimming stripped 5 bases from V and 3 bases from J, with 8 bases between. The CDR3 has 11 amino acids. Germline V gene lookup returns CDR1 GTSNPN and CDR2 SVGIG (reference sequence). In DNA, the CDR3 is TGTGCCTGGGGATCAGGCTACGAGCAGTACTTC. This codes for CAWGSGYEQYF.

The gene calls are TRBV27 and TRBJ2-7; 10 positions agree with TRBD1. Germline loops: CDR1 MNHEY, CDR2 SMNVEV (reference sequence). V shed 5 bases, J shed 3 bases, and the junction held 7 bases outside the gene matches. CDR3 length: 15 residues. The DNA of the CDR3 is TGTGCCAGCAGTCGACCGGGACAGGGGCTCTACGAGCAGTACTTC. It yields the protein CASSRPGQGLYEQYF.

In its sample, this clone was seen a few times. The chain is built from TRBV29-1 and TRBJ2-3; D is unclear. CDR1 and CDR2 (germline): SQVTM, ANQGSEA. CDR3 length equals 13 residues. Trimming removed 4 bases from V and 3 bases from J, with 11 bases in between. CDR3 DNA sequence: TGCAGCGTTGCGAGAGTCGGGACAGATACGCAGTATTTT. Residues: CSVARVGTDTQYF.